The T cell receptor beta chain described here comes from a study of blood T cell repertoires in COVID-19. Study context: Both acute and convalescent COVID-19 samples were obtained from the United States, Italy and Spain.

As processed by the authors: Reference gene primer amplification gave nucleated cell count estimates. Clones were read by immunoSEQ multiplex PCR, and TCRdb kept only the in-frame ones, dropping some. That table supplies the V and J calls and clone size; D and trimming were determined from the DNA. This table has under 300,000 clones, roughly 91% appearing once. The CDR3 spans 15 residues. Germline CDR1 reads DFQATT; CDR2 reads SNEGSKA (reference sequence). V shed 3 bases and J shed 1 base, with 13 bases lying between them. Material for sequencing was PBMCs or T cells enriched from blood (not recorded which). This chain uses TRBV20-1 with TRBJ2-1, with a possible D match to TRBD2 (6 bases). This sequence was found in a man aged 40-49 years who had recovered from COVID-19. The CDR3 loop is CSASKTGVSYNEQFF. The CDR3 DNA reads TGCAGTGCTAGTAAAACGGGGGTTTCCTACAATGAGCAGTTCTTC.